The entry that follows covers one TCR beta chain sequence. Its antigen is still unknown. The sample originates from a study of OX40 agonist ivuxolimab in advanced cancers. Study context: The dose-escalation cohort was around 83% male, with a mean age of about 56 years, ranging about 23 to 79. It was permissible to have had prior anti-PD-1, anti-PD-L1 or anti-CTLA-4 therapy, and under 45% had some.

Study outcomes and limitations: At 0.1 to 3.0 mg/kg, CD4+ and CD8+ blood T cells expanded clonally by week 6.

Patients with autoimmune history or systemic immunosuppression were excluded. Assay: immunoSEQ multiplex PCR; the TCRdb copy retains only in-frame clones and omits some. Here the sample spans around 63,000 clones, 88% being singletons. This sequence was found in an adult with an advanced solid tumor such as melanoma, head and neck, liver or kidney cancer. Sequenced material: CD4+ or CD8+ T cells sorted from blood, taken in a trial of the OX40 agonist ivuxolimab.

CDR3 nucleotides: TGCAGCGGCGAGGGGTACTACAATGAGCAGTTCTTC. This gives the protein CSGEGYYNEQFF. This rearrangement joins TRBV29-1 to TRBJ2-1; D is possibly TRBD1 or TRBD2 (5 bases each). The CDR3 contains 12 residues. Germline values: CDR1 SQVTM, CDR2 ANQGSEA. The V end lost 7 bases, the J end lost 3 bases, and 10 bases lay between the germline ends.